A single sample is the source of the 16 T cell receptor beta chains below, sequenced in a study of T cell responses to AZD1222 COVID-19 vaccine. Assay used: immunoSEQ multiplex PCR; TCRdb lists only in-frame clones, some missing. The data hold some 50,000 clones, with about 90% observed a single time. The sample in question was peripheral blood, obtained 28 days after the second AZD1222 dose. These receptors all come from an adult who received the AZD1222 COVID-19 vaccine.

V usage is TRBV10-1 and J usage is TRBJ2-2, with D unresolved. The germline gives CDR1 WNHNN, CDR2 SYGVQD (reference sequence). Trimming took 4 bases from V and 4 from J, leaving 10 bases between them. CDR3 length: 14 amino acids. CDR3 sequence: CASSVQSSTGELFF. CDR3 sequence (DNA): TGCGCCAGCAGTGTGCAAAGCTCCACCGGGGAGCTGTTTTTT.

The chain couples TRBV5-1 to TRBJ2-5, with TRBD2 matching 10 bases. CDR1 and CDR2 from the germline V gene are SGHRS and YFSETQ. V dropped 4 bases and J dropped 12; count of bases not matched to a gene: 15. CDR3 size: 15 residues. CDR3 sequence (DNA): TGCGCCAGCAGCCCTCTTTCCGGGACTAGCGATCTTAAGTACTTC. Amino acids: CASSPLSGTSDLKYF.

The V and J genes are TRBV2 and TRBJ2-5; no clear D. There are 11 residues in the CDR3. Germline V gene sequence: CDR1 SNHLY, CDR2 FYNNEI. V was trimmed by 4 bases and J by 12 bases, leaving 12 bases between them. CDR3 coding DNA: TGTGCCAGCAGTGTGGACGTTCCGGAGTACTTC. Translated: CASSVDVPEYF.

The chain's CDR3 is CASSQVAGYTGELFF. DNA of the CDR3: TGCGCCAGCAGCCAAGTGGCAGGGTACACCGGGGAGCTGTTTTTT. This chain uses TRBV4-1 with TRBJ2-2; tentatively, D is TRBD1 (5 bases). Looked up from germline, CDR1 is MGHRA and CDR2 is YSYEKL. V was shortened by 1 base and J by 3 bases, with 9 bases between the two germline ends. This CDR3 has 15 residues.

This chain connects TRBV5-1 to TRBJ2-5; D unclear. The germline CDR1 and CDR2 sequences are SGHRS and YFSETQ. The CDR3 contains 11 residues. V gave up 0 bases and J gave up 3 bases, with 0 bases separating them. The CDR3 DNA reads as TGCGCCAGCAGCTTGGAAGAGACCCAGTACTTC. Translated: CASSLEETQYF.

The chain employs TRBV7-7 and TRBJ2-1, with D perhaps TRBD2 (5 bases). Germline V gene sequence: CDR1 SSHAT, CDR2 FNYEAQ (reference sequence). The CDR3 consists of 15 residues. V dropped 5 bases and J dropped 4 bases, with 15 bases sitting between them. CDR3 protein: CASSRLVDSYNEQFF. In nucleotides, the CDR3 is TGTGCCAGCAGCCGATTAGTGGACTCTTACAATGAGCAGTTCTTC.

The chain links TRBV11-2 to TRBJ2-7; a possible D gene is TRBD2 (5 bases). CDR1 SGHAT and CDR2 FQNNGV come from the germline V gene. The CDR3 loop spans 14 amino acids. V was pared by 2 bases and J by 0 bases, with 8 bases between. CDR3 sequence reads: CASSLSGPSYEQYF. The CDR3 DNA is TGTGCCAGCAGCTTAAGCGGTCCCTCCTACGAGCAGTACTTC.

This clone was detected only a few times. The genes are TRBV2 and TRBJ2-3, with 8 bases lining up with TRBD2. Germline V gene sequence: CDR1 SNHLY, CDR2 FYNNEI. CDR3 length: 15 amino acids. Trimming removed 6 bases from V and 4 bases from J; junction bases left unmatched: 9. CDR3 loop: CASRGGTSWADTQYF. DNA for the CDR3: TGTGCCAGCAGGGGTGGGACTAGTTGGGCAGATACGCAGTATTTT.

The V and J genes are TRBV2 and TRBJ2-1, with 8 positions matching TRBD2. With 8 bases clipped from V and 5 bases from J, the junction kept 8 bases outside the gene matches. This CDR3 is built from 14 residues. CDR1 SNHLY and CDR2 FYNNEI come from the germline V gene. CDR3 DNA: TGTGCCAGCGATACCGGGAGGGGGGACAATGAGCAGTTCTTC. Protein product: CASDTGRGDNEQFF.

Comment on this clone: One end of the junction varies from germline; a read error may be responsible. The chain joins TRBV7-7 to TRBJ2-2; TRBD2 matches at 8 bases. The CDR3 runs to 18 residues. Germline CDR1 and CDR2: SSHAT and FNYEAQ (reference sequence). Written as DNA, the CDR3 is TGTGCTAGCAGCTTTCGCCATAGCGGGGCCGTTGGGACCGGGGAGCTGTTTTTT. As protein: CASSFRHSGAVGTGELFF.

This chain links TRBV29-1 with TRBJ2-7; no reliable D call. Per the germline V gene, CDR1 is SQVTM and CDR2 is ANQGSEA. V lost 2 bases to trimming and J lost 6 bases, with 11 bases between them. There are 12 residues in the CDR3. The CDR3 nucleotides are TGCAGCGTTGAAAGTTTCGCAGGCGAGCAGTACTTC. Translating gives CSVESFAGEQYF.

V and J are TRBV9 and TRBJ1-5; D unresolved. CDR3 length: 15 amino acids. Trimming removed 2 bases at V and 0 bases at J, with 9 bases between. In germline, CDR1 is SGDLS, CDR2 YYNGEE. The CDR3 reads CASSVGKYSNQPQHF. The CDR3 DNA reads as TGTGCCAGCAGCGTTGGCAAATATAGCAATCAGCCCCAGCATTTT. The entire variable domain, with the rest obtained from reference TRBV9 and TRBJ1-5, is as follows: DSGVTQTPKHLITATGQRVTLRCSPRSGDLSVYWYQQSLDQGLQFLIQYYNGEERAKGNILERFSAQQFPDLHSELNLSSLELGDSALYFCASSVGKYSNQPQHFGDGTRLSIL.

The CDR3 nucleotides read TGTGCCAGCAGCTTGTCGGGGGCTCGGAGTGAAGCTTTCTTT. Translated, it gives CASSLSGARSEAFF. The chain couples TRBV5-5 to TRBJ1-1; the D gene is possibly TRBD1 (6 bases). The length of the CDR3 is 14 residues. CDR1 is SGHKS and CDR2 is YYEKEE in the germline V gene (reference sequence). The ends were cut back, 1 base at V and 7 bases at J, with 14 bases in the middle. Looking up the rest from reference TRBV5-5 and TRBJ1-1 gives the full variable domain: DAGVTQSPTHLIKTRGQQVTLRCSPISGHKSVSWYQQVLGQGPQFIFQYYEKEERGRGNFPDRFSARQFPNYSSELNVNALLLGDSALYLCASSLSGARSEAFFGQGTRLTVV.

The genes are TRBV19 and TRBJ2-1, with 7 bases that match TRBD2. The CDR3 consists of 15 residues. CDR1 and CDR2 from the germline V gene are LNHDA and SQIVND (reference sequence). Trimming removed 6 bases from V and 4 bases from J; junction bases left unmatched: 9. CDR3 sequence (DNA): TGTGCCAGTAGAACCGGGACTACCCCTTACAATGAGCAGTTCTTC. Translation gives CASRTGTTPYNEQFF. The variable domain in full, with the rest retrieved from reference TRBV19 and TRBJ2-1, is DGGITQSPKYLFRKEGQNVTLSCEQNLNHDAMYWYRQDPGQGLRLIYYSQIVNDFQKGDIAEGYSVSREKKESFPLTVTSAQKNPTAFYLCASRTGTTPYNEQFFGPGTRLTVL.

The chain has TRBV10-1 and TRBJ2-7, with 13 positions matching TRBD2. CDR3 length: 16 residues. Germline trimming cut 2 bases from V and 3 bases from J; bases unmatched to any gene: 4. The germline gives CDR1 WNHNN, CDR2 SYGVQD (reference sequence). The CDR3 sequence: CASSELGLAGRYEQYF. The DNA for the CDR3 is TGCGCCAGCAGTGAGCTGGGACTAGCGGGGCGCTACGAGCAGTACTTC.

The rearrangement uses TRBV5-1 and TRBJ2-1, with no clear D. The V end was cut by 0 bases, the J end by 4 bases, with 5 bases between. The length of the CDR3 is 13 residues. Germline V gene lookup returns CDR1 SGHRS and CDR2 YFSETQ. In DNA form, the CDR3 reads TGCGCCAGCAGCTTGGCGGATTACAATGAGCAGTTCTTC. It codes for CASSLADYNEQFF.